The sequence of this T cell receptor beta chain was determined in a study of early T cells in non-severe SARS-CoV-2 infection. In the study overall: Chains stayed unpaired after sequencing of bulk RNA from unsorted whole blood. Findings and caveats of the study: Database matching using VDJdb favored anti-spike CD8 responses, with private and CD4 specificities left missing.

Unique molecular identifier tags were affixed to discrete cDNA molecules. From the 5' RACE reads, TCRdb called clonotypes with MiXCR, one entry per CDR3 protein. The sample consists of more than 30,000 distinct CDR3 sequences, roughly 7.1% of them appearing once. The CDR3 extends over 16 amino acids. Germline V gene sequence: CDR1 MNHEY, CDR2 SVGAGI. Trimming removed 0 bases from V and 8 bases from J; junction bases left unmatched: 9. This clonotype was observed many times. The antigen remains unidentified. V gene TRBV6-5 combines with J gene TRBJ2-1, with 8 bases fitting TRBD2. This sequence originates from an adult who was a healthcare worker with PCR-confirmed SARS-CoV-2 infection or an uninfected control (not recorded which). The material was whole blood, obtained at baseline. The CDR3 DNA is TGTGCCAGCAGTTACTCGAAAGGAGCGGGAGTGGATGAGCAGTTCTTC. As protein: CASSYSKGAGVDEQFF.